Each of the 31 T cell receptor beta chains below was sequenced from the same sample in a study of shared clonotypes between healthy human individuals. Selected positively for CCR7 and CD45RO-negative, naive CD8 cells excluded terminally differentiated effector memory CD45RA+ cells. Method: immunoSEQ multiplex PCR; TCRdb's copy keeps in-frame clones and lacks some. Seen here are approximately 2,200,000 clones, just over 90% observed once, and the top ten hold around 1.7%. The specimen sequenced was naive CD8+ T cells from PBMCs. These receptors were taken from a man aged 18 to 29 in good health. Some clones in this sample may be carry-over from other donors' samples.

Comments on this clone: Different DNA sequences within this sample yield the same CDR3. The chain recombines TRBV27 with TRBJ1-5; D may be TRBD1 (5 bases). Germline V gene lookup returns CDR1 MNHEY and CDR2 SMNVEV (reference sequence). The CDR3 sequence is 14 residues long. V was cut by 6 bases and J by 1 base, with 10 bases left in between. CDR3 DNA: TGTGCCAGCAGACAAAGGGGAAGCAATCAGCCCCAGCATTTT. It specifies CASRQRGSNQPQHF.

The chain links TRBV9 to TRBJ2-2, with TRBD2 as a possible D gene (7 bases). The CDR3 spans 18 residues. V lost 4 bases, J lost 4 bases, and 23 bases lay in between. The germline gives CDR1 SGDLS, CDR2 YYNGEE. DNA for the CDR3: TGTGCCAGCAGCCTTGGGAGGGAAGGGGGACCGTCCACCGGGGAGCTGTTTTTT. It translates to CASSLGREGGPSTGELFF.

The chain combines TRBV7-7 with TRBJ2-5, with D perhaps matching TRBD1 or TRBD2 (5 bases each). Deletions cut 5 bases from V and 5 bases from J, with 18 bases between. Germline V gene data show CDR1 as SSHAT and CDR2 as FNYEAQ (reference sequence). CDR3 length: 15 amino acids. The CDR3 sequence: CASSARDGPWETQYF. The CDR3 region has the DNA TGTGCCAGCAGCGCACGGGACGGTCCCTGGGAGACCCAGTACTTC.

The chain uses TRBV5-1 and TRBJ2-7; TRBD1 matches at 7 bases. The V and J ends lost 3 bases and 6 bases, in that order; junction bases with no gene match: 9. Looked up from germline, CDR1 is SGHRS and CDR2 is YFSETQ. The CDR3 totals 14 residues. CDR3: CASSSDRDRIEQYF. The DNA of the CDR3 is TGCGCCAGCAGCTCCGACAGGGATAGGATCGAGCAGTACTTC.

The chain carries TRBV2 and TRBJ2-7; D is perhaps TRBD1 (7 bases). CDR3 length: 14 residues. Germline CDR1 and CDR2: SNHLY and FYNNEI. V was trimmed by 6 bases and J by 3 bases, leaving 15 bases between them. The CDR3 region has the DNA TGTGCCAGCAGGACCAGGGGGACTTACTACGAGCAGTACTTC. Translation: CASRTRGTYYEQYF.

The chain couples TRBV5-8 to TRBJ2-1, with D perhaps matching TRBD1 (5 bases). V shed 4 bases and J shed 1 base, with 15 bases lying between them. This CDR3 has 16 amino acids. Per germline, CDR1 SGHTS and CDR2 YDEGEE. CDR3 DNA sequence: TGTGCCAGCAGCCCGGCAGGGATAGGGTCCTACAATGAGCAGTTCTTC. Protein product: CASSPAGIGSYNEQFF.

The chain carries TRBV4-1 and TRBJ1-1, with 8 nucleotides matching TRBD1. The V gene end was trimmed by 0 bases and the J gene end by 1 base; junction bases not matched to a gene: 10. Germline CDR1 and CDR2: MGHRA and YSYEKL. The CDR3 extends over 18 amino acids. The chain's CDR3 is CASSQDGQGLIANTEAFF. Here the CDR3 DNA reads TGCGCCAGCAGCCAAGATGGACAGGGATTAATAGCGAACACTGAAGCTTTCTTT.

The chain has TRBV2 and TRBJ2-7; 9 bases are shared with TRBD1. The V gene's germline CDR1 is SNHLY and CDR2 FYNNEI. CDR3 length equals 16 residues. V gave up 3 bases and J gave up 3 bases; unmatched junction bases: 9. The CDR3 region is CASSDLDRGYLYEQYF. CDR3 coding DNA: TGTGCCAGCAGTGATTTGGACAGGGGCTACCTCTACGAGCAGTACTTC.

The V and J genes are TRBV5-8 and TRBJ1-5; TRBD1 agrees at 8 bases. Germline CDR1 reads SGHTS; CDR2 reads YDEGEE. The CDR3 covers 15 residues. With V trimmed by 1 base and J by 6 bases, 6 bases remained unmatched. The CDR3 protein is CASSLWAQGVQPQHF. As DNA, the CDR3 is TGTGCCAGCAGCTTGTGGGCACAGGGGGTTCAGCCCCAGCATTTT.

As regards this clone: Being one base from a much bigger clone, this may be a read error. This chain joins TRBV5-6 and TRBJ2-6, with D possibly matching TRBD2 (5 bases). The CDR3 is made up of 14 amino acids. Per the germline V gene, CDR1 is SGHDT and CDR2 is YYEEEE. Trimming left V 5 bases short and J 4 bases short, with 10 bases between. The CDR3 sequence: CASSTSSGANVLTF. CDR3 DNA: TGTGCCAGCAGTACTAGTTCCGGGGCCAACGTCCTGACTTTC.

A single count supports this clone. This rearrangement joins TRBV6-5 to TRBJ1-5; 7 positions match TRBD1. The CDR3 loop spans 13 amino acids. After removal of 5 bases from V and 6 bases from J, the junction contained 4 bases not matched to a gene. CDR1 is MNHEY, CDR2 SVGAGI, per germline. Here the CDR3 reads CASSEDRVQPQHF. CDR3 DNA sequence: TGTGCCAGCAGTGAAGACAGGGTTCAGCCCCAGCATTTT.

CDR3 sequence (DNA): TGCGCCAGCAGCCAACCCCAGGGGGAGGCTGAAGCTTTCTTT. This sequence encodes CASSQPQGEAEAFF. This chain joins TRBV5-1 and TRBJ1-1; 7 nucleotides line up with TRBD1. This CDR3 region has 14 residues. Trimming at V came to 4 bases and at J to 6 bases, leaving 9 bases not matched to a gene. Germline CDR1 and CDR2: SGHRS and YFSETQ.

The rearrangement uses TRBV27 and TRBJ2-7; D unresolved. The length of the CDR3 is 11 residues. The V and J ends lost 5 bases and 2 bases respectively, with 4 bases between them. Germline CDR1 is MNHEY and CDR2 is SMNVEV (reference sequence). CDR3 coding DNA: TGTGCCAGCAGTACTCCCTACGAGCAGTACTTC. Protein product: CASSTPYEQYF.

The chain combines TRBV7-9 with TRBJ2-7, with D unclear. The CDR3 runs to 16 residues. Germline V CDR1 and CDR2: SEHNR, FQNEAQ (reference sequence). V lost 5 bases, J lost 2 bases, and 19 bases lay in between. CDR3 protein: CASSPHWSEKTYEQYF. The CDR3 coding sequence is TGTGCCAGCAGCCCCCATTGGAGCGAGAAGACCTACGAGCAGTACTTC.

This clone was picked up one time. The chain links TRBV5-1 to TRBJ1-2, with a weak D call TRBD1 (6 bases). Germline loops: CDR1 SGHRS, CDR2 YFSETQ. Trimming pared 3 bases from V and 8 bases from J, leaving 26 bases between. This CDR3 comprises 17 residues. The CDR3 loop reads CASSSGVGGLTSDGYTF. For the CDR3, the DNA is TGCGCCAGCAGCTCCGGGGTTGGGGGGCTAACATCCGACGGCTACACCTTC.

V and J are TRBV9 and TRBJ2-1; 9 positions match TRBD2. This CDR3 spans 16 amino acids. The J segment lost 5 bases and the V segment lost 3 bases, leaving 9 bases of the junction unmatched. Germline CDR1 is SGDLS and CDR2 is YYNGEE. The CDR3 DNA reads as TGTGCCAGCAGCGACCCAACGACTAGCGGACACAATGAGCAGTTCTTC. Protein product: CASSDPTTSGHNEQFF.

As concerns this clone: At the DNA level, this CDR3 is encoded by other sequences in the same sample as well. The rearrangement joins TRBV10-3 to TRBJ2-7; D perhaps matches TRBD2 (6 bases). The CDR3 is 12 residues long. V shed 8 bases and J shed 0 bases, with 8 bases lying between them. Looked up from germline, CDR1 is ENHRY and CDR2 is SYGVKD. The CDR3 region is CAIWDSSYEQYF. CDR3 DNA sequence: TGTGCCATCTGGGACTCCTCCTACGAGCAGTACTTC.

The rearrangement links TRBV9 to TRBJ2-4; D may correspond to TRBD1 or TRBD2 (6 bases each). The ends were cut back, 3 bases at V and 1 base at J, with 11 bases in the middle. Per the germline V gene, CDR1 is SGDLS and CDR2 is YYNGEE. The CDR3 runs 15 residues. The chain's CDR3 is CASSEGGSAKNIQYF. CDR3 sequence (DNA): TGTGCCAGCAGCGAAGGGGGGAGCGCCAAAAACATTCAGTACTTC. The full variable domain, completed using reference TRBV9 and TRBJ2-4, is DSGVTQTPKHLITATGQRVTLRCSPRSGDLSVYWYQQSLDQGLQFLIQYYNGEERAKGNILERFSAQQFPDLHSELNLSSLELGDSALYFCASSEGGSAKNIQYFGAGTRLSVL.

V usage is TRBV19 and J usage is TRBJ2-7; 10 bases align to TRBD1. The CDR3 sequence is 16 residues long. Germline lookup yields CDR1 LNHDA and CDR2 SQIVND (reference sequence). V dropped 3 bases and J dropped 3; count of bases not matched to a gene: 8. In nucleotides, the CDR3 is TGTGCCAGTAGTATGTATAGGGGGACAGGGGACTACGAGCAGTACTTC. Translation gives CASSMYRGTGDYEQYF.

The rearrangement links TRBV27 to TRBJ2-1; 10 positions agree with TRBD2. CDR1 is MNHEY and CDR2 is SMNVEV in the germline V gene (reference sequence). The CDR3 is 16 amino acids. J was trimmed by 9 bases and V by 3 bases; bases with no gene match: 11. CDR3 protein: CASSLQREGLGGEQFF. The DNA of the CDR3 is TGTGCCAGCAGTTTGCAGCGGGAGGGCCTAGGTGGTGAGCAGTTCTTC.

V is TRBV6-1 and J is TRBJ2-7; 7 bases match TRBD1. CDR1 and CDR2 (germline): MNHNS, SASEGT. The CDR3 runs to 13 residues. Trimming removed 6 bases from V and 3 bases from J; junction bases left unmatched: 5. The CDR3 bases are TGTGCCAGCAGCCTTGGACAGGTCTACGAGCAGTACTTC. It translates to CASSLGQVYEQYF.

This clone appeared once. The chain links TRBV15 to TRBJ2-7; possible D gene TRBD1, 6 bases. Germline V gene lookup returns CDR1 LNHNV and CDR2 YYDKDF (reference sequence). This CDR3 is 14 amino acids long. The germline V and J ends were trimmed by 5 bases and 2 bases, with 13 bases remaining between them. The CDR3 DNA reads TGTGCCACCAGCTCGACCGGGGACACCTACGAGCAGTACTTC. Translation: CATSSTGDTYEQYF. The full variable domain, its missing parts supplied by reference TRBV15 and TRBJ2-7, is DAMVIQNPRYQVTQFGKPVTLSCSQTLNHNVMYWYQQKSSQAPKLLFHYYDKDFNNEADTPDNFQSRRPNTSFCFLDIRSPGLGDTAMYLCATSSTGDTYEQYFGPGTRLTVT.

The chain combines TRBV11-2 with TRBJ1-1; D uncertain. The CDR3 is 12 amino acids. Between the trimmed V and J ends, which lost 6 bases and 3 bases, there was a span of 8 bases. The germline gives CDR1 SGHAT, CDR2 FQNNGV. In DNA, the CDR3 is TGTGCCAGCAGAGGGCAGGACACTGAAGCTTTCTTT. The encoded protein is CASRGQDTEAFF.

The gene calls are TRBV6-5 and TRBJ2-7; TRBD2 matches at 14 bases. V was clipped by 5 bases and J by 8 bases; unmatched bases: 8. Per germline, CDR1 MNHEY and CDR2 SVGAGI. This CDR3 has 15 amino acids. CDR3 residues: CASSNSGTSGSKQYF. CDR3 bases: TGTGCCAGCAGTAATTCCGGGACTAGCGGGAGTAAGCAGTACTTC.

This chain uses TRBV29-1 with TRBJ2-1, with D possibly TRBD2 on 7 matching bases. The V gene lost 0 bases and the J gene lost 0 bases, with 18 bases spanning the gap. Germline V CDR1 and CDR2: SQVTM, ANQGSEA. This CDR3 region has 18 residues. DNA for the CDR3: TGCAGCGTTGAAGACCGTGGGGGGGCGGGCGGCTCCTACAATGAGCAGTTCTTC. Its translation is CSVEDRGGAGGSYNEQFF.

V is TRBV19 and J is TRBJ2-7, with 7 nucleotides matching TRBD1. The CDR3 totals 15 residues. Germline lookup yields CDR1 LNHDA and CDR2 SQIVND (reference sequence). V dropped 3 bases and J dropped 4; count of bases not matched to a gene: 9. This CDR3 reads CASSIGSGTAYEQYF. As DNA, the CDR3 is TGTGCCAGTAGTATTGGGTCCGGGACAGCATACGAGCAGTACTTC. Looking up the rest from reference TRBV19 and TRBJ2-7 gives the full variable domain: DGGITQSPKYLFRKEGQNVTLSCEQNLNHDAMYWYRQDPGQGLRLIYYSQIVNDFQKGDIAEGYSVSREKKESFPLTVTSAQKNPTAFYLCASSIGSGTAYEQYFGPGTRLTVT.

The chain recombines TRBV7-8 with TRBJ2-7, with 7 bases lining up with TRBD2. J gave up 3 bases and V 3 bases, and 2 bases lay outside the gene matches. CDR1 SGHVS and CDR2 FQNEAQ come from the germline V gene. This CDR3 comprises 13 residues. The CDR3 region has the DNA TGTGCCAGCAGCTTCGGGGGGAACTACGAGCAGTACTTC. As protein: CASSFGGNYEQYF.

The V call is TRBV19, the J call TRBJ2-1; D possibly uses TRBD1 or TRBD2 (5 bases each). Trimming left V 7 bases short and J 2 bases short, with 15 bases between. The CDR3 totals 15 residues. Germline CDR1 and CDR2: LNHDA and SQIVND (reference sequence). The CDR3: CASTPGTSAYNEQFF. CDR3 coding DNA: TGTGCCAGTACCCCCGGGACCAGTGCCTACAATGAGCAGTTCTTC.

Points on this clone: Different DNA sequences within this sample yield the same CDR3. The chain carries TRBV5-1 and TRBJ2-7; D not certain. Germline V gene sequence: CDR1 SGHRS, CDR2 YFSETQ. Trimming pared 0 bases from V and 0 bases from J, leaving 4 bases between. This CDR3 contains 13 residues. CDR3 nucleotides: TGCGCCAGCAGCTTGGAATACTCCTACGAGCAGTACTTC. It codes for CASSLEYSYEQYF.

The chain is built from TRBV28 and TRBJ2-1; D gene unclear. The CDR3 covers 12 residues. From germline, CDR1 is MDHEN and CDR2 SYDVKM. Trimming removed 1 base at V and 9 bases at J, with 7 bases between. The CDR3 spells CASSLFSREQFF. CDR3 bases: TGTGCCAGCAGTTTATTCTCCCGTGAGCAGTTCTTC.

As regards this clone: A much larger clone lies one base from this, so it may be a read error. Additional DNA sequences in this sample encode the identical CDR3. The J gene is TRBJ1-1, the V gene TRBV28; D gene ambiguous. The CDR3 covers 13 residues. Germline V gene lookup returns CDR1 MDHEN and CDR2 SYDVKM. Deletions cut 1 base from V and 1 base from J, with 4 bases between. CDR3 sequence: CASSLSENTEAFF. CDR3 nucleotide sequence: TGTGCCAGCAGTTTATCGGAGAACACTGAAGCTTTCTTT.